The 25 T cell receptor beta chains presented below share a single source sample, sequenced in a study of identical twins. MiXCR, applied by TCRdb to the 5' RACE reads, yields one record per CDR3 protein. Of some 500,000 distinct CDR3 sequences listed, 13% to 15% were seen once; the top ten hold about 1%. These same records also appear under a second study, on yellow fever vaccine responses in identical twins.

The material sequenced was CD4+ T cells sorted from blood. The receptors come from a woman between 18 and 29 years old in good health.

This clonotype was observed a handful of times. The chain uses TRBV6-1 and TRBJ2-2; D is perhaps TRBD2 (6 bases). The CDR3 has 18 residues. Trimming left V 7 bases short and J 5 bases short, with 26 bases between. Per germline, CDR1 MNHNS and CDR2 SASEGT. CDR3 loop: CASTHGLQRGLWTGELFF. The CDR3 nucleotides read TGTGCCAGCACCCATGGACTTCAGAGGGGACTTTGGACCGGGGAGCTGTTTTTT.

V and J are TRBV4-2 and TRBJ1-2; 9 bases match TRBD1. Losses at the gene ends were 4 bases for V and 6 bases for J; bases not matched to a gene: 6. Germline V CDR1 and CDR2: LGHNA, YNFKEQ. The CDR3 has 14 amino acids. The CDR3 DNA reads as TGTGCCAGCAGCCGAGGGACAGGGACTAATGGCTACACCTTC. Its protein is CASSRGTGTNGYTF.

This clonotype has a count of ten or more. This sequence joins TRBV20-1 and TRBJ2-3, with 9 bases that match TRBD2. This CDR3 has 16 residues. The V and J ends lost 3 bases and 0 bases, in that order; junction bases with no gene match: 7. Germline V gene lookup returns CDR1 DFQATT and CDR2 SNEGSKA (reference sequence). The CDR3: CSARRRGGLSTDTQYF. The CDR3 coding sequence is TGCAGTGCTAGGAGGCGGGGGGGGTTAAGCACAGATACGCAGTATTTT.

The chain links TRBV5-5 to TRBJ2-1, with D perhaps given as TRBD1 or TRBD2 (5 bases each). Germline V lookup: CDR1 SGHKS, CDR2 YYEKEE (reference sequence). The CDR3 spans 13 residues. Trimming shortened V by 4 bases and J by 4 bases, and 9 bases separated the two germline ends. CDR3 sequence: CASSNEGYNEQFF. CDR3 sequence (DNA): TGTGCCAGCAGCAATGAGGGGTACAATGAGCAGTTCTTC.

This clonotype came up many times. V and J are TRBV5-1 and TRBJ1-2; D ambiguous. The CDR3 has 12 residues. Germline values: CDR1 SGHRS, CDR2 YFSETQ. Between the trimmed V and J ends, which lost 1 base and 6 bases, there was a span of 7 bases. The CDR3 coding sequence is TGCGCCAGCAGCTTGCCCGGAAATGGCTACACCTTC. It is translated as CASSLPGNGYTF.

This rearrangement joins TRBV6-2 or TRBV6-3 to TRBJ2-7; 7 bases map to TRBD1. The CDR3 totals 19 residues. Losses at the gene ends were 0 bases for V and 1 base for J; bases not matched to a gene: 15. Per the germline V gene, CDR1 is MNHEY and CDR2 is SVGEGT. CDR3 region: CASSYSPKEGTALSYEQYF. The DNA for the CDR3 is TGTGCCAGCAGTTACTCGCCAAAAGAAGGGACAGCCCTTTCCTACGAGCAGTACTTC.

The table lists this clonotype with a few counts. The CDR3 DNA reads as TGTGCCAGCAGACATGGAGTTACCGGGGAGCTGTTTTTT. This codes for CASRHGVTGELFF. The chain links TRBV28 to TRBJ2-2; D remains ambiguous. Germline CDR1 and CDR2: MDHEN and SYDVKM. V dropped 6 bases and J dropped 5 bases, with 10 bases sitting between them. This CDR3 is 13 amino acids long. The variable domain in full, with the rest retrieved from reference TRBV28 and TRBJ2-2, is DVKVTQSSRYLVKRTGEKVFLECVQDMDHENMFWYRQDPGLGLRLIYFSYDVKMKEKGDIPEGYSVSREKKERFSLILESASTNQTSMYLCASRHGVTGELFFGEGSRLTVL.

Here the CDR3 reads CSARDMGQGANEQYF. The CDR3 bases are TGCAGTGCTAGAGATATGGGACAGGGGGCAAATGAGCAGTACTTC. The rearrangement links TRBV20-1 to TRBJ2-7; 12 bases align to TRBD1. With V trimmed by 0 bases and J by 7 bases, 7 bases remained unmatched. Germline V lookup: CDR1 DFQATT, CDR2 SNEGSKA (reference sequence). This CDR3 contains 15 residues.

The table lists this clonotype with a few counts. The chain employs TRBV29-1 and TRBJ2-7, with D unclear. V lost 6 bases, J lost 1 base, and 10 bases lay in between. The CDR3 extends over 12 amino acids. Germline V gene sequence: CDR1 SQVTM, CDR2 ANQGSEA. CDR3 in DNA: TGCAGCGTCAGGCCCAGTTCCTACGAGCAGTACTTC. It specifies CSVRPSSYEQYF.

This chain uses TRBV15 with TRBJ1-1; TRBD1 agrees at 8 bases. Germline trimming cut 1 base from V and 1 base from J; bases unmatched to any gene: 5. Per the germline V gene, CDR1 is LNHNV and CDR2 is YYDKDF (reference sequence). CDR3 length equals 16 residues. This chain's CDR3 is CATSRGGGTGNTEAFF. The CDR3, as DNA: TGTGCCACCAGCAGAGGGGGGGGGACAGGGAACACTGAAGCTTTCTTT.

This clonotype has a handful of counts. V usage is TRBV12-3 or TRBV12-4 and J usage is TRBJ2-2; D is undetermined. The CDR3 extends over 13 amino acids. V lost 2 bases and J 3 bases, leaving 4 bases between the germline ends. The CDR3 loop reads CASSLKYTGELFF. In DNA form, the CDR3 reads TGTGCCAGCAGTTTAAAGTACACCGGGGAGCTGTTTTTT.

This clonotype has at least ten counts. The chain is built from TRBV6-1 and TRBJ2-4, with D possibly TRBD1 on 6 matching bases. V was pared by 4 bases and J by 13 bases, with 20 bases between. The CDR3 sequence is 14 residues long. Germline V gene sequence: CDR1 MNHNS, CDR2 SASEGT. CDR3 coding DNA: TGTGCCAGCAGTGCGCCTAGGACAGCCTTAGTCCAGTACTTC. Translating gives CASSAPRTALVQYF.

The CDR3 DNA reads TGTGCCTGGAGTTCCGGGACTAGCGATGTCGGGGAGCTGTTTTTT. This gives the protein CAWSSGTSDVGELFF. The chain uses TRBV30 and TRBJ2-2; 10 bases are shared with TRBD2. CDR3 length equals 15 residues. CDR1 is GTSNPN and CDR2 is SVGIG in the germline V gene (reference sequence). V shed 2 bases, J shed 7 bases, and the junction held 7 bases outside the gene matches.

The chain links TRBV7-9 to TRBJ2-1; D remains ambiguous. Germline CDR1 SEHNR, CDR2 FQNEAQ (reference sequence). This CDR3 is 15 amino acids long. V was cut by 5 bases and J by 7 bases, with 18 bases left in between. The CDR3 bases are TGTGCCAGCAGCCCCCTAAGTGCTCCCTGGAATGAGCAGTTCTTC. It specifies CASSPLSAPWNEQFF.

This clonotype has more than one count but fewer than ten. The chain employs TRBV12-3 or TRBV12-4 and TRBJ2-7; the D gene is possibly TRBD1 (6 bases). CDR3 length: 12 residues. Trimming removed 6 bases from V and 7 bases from J, with 13 bases in between. CDR3 sequence: CASRRTVLEQYF. The DNA of the CDR3 is TGTGCCAGCAGGCGGACAGTGCTTGAGCAGTACTTC.

Regarding this clonotype: A much larger clone differs by one base, so this may be a read error. CDR3 amino acids: CASSQESDLGELFF. In DNA form, the CDR3 reads TGTGCCAGCAGCCAAGAATCAGACCTCGGGGAGCTGTTTTTT. V usage is TRBV4-2 and J usage is TRBJ2-2; unclear D gene. CDR3 size: 14 residues. Trimming took 0 bases from V and 7 from J, leaving 9 bases between them. Germline lookup yields CDR1 LGHNA and CDR2 YNFKEQ.

Only a few counts were recorded for this clonotype. V usage is TRBV3-1 and J usage is TRBJ2-5; possibly TRBD2 for D (5 bases). Germline V gene lookup returns CDR1 LGHDT and CDR2 YNNKEL (reference sequence). The CDR3 is 14 amino acids. V gave up 5 bases and J gave up 5 bases, with 15 bases separating them. In DNA, the CDR3 is TGTGCCAGCAGCGGTCCAAGCGGCTTGGAGACCCAGTACTTC. Translation: CASSGPSGLETQYF.

The chain has TRBV19 and TRBJ2-3, with D uncertain. This CDR3 has 16 residues. Per the germline V gene, CDR1 is LNHDA and CDR2 is SQIVND (reference sequence). V gave up 7 bases and J gave up 4 bases, with 21 bases separating them. CDR3 DNA: TGTGCCAGTACCGTAGGTGCTCAAAGTCCCTCAGATACGCAGTATTTT. It translates to CASTVGAQSPSDTQYF.

This clonotype was observed a handful of times. The chain uses TRBV6-5 and TRBJ2-3; no firm D call. Trimming removed 0 bases from V and 4 bases from J, with 14 bases in between. Germline lookup yields CDR1 MNHEY and CDR2 SVGAGI. The CDR3 is 16 amino acids. The CDR3 reads CASSYSVLVPPDTQYF. For the CDR3, the DNA is TGTGCCAGCAGTTACTCGGTCCTTGTACCCCCAGATACGCAGTATTTT.

This clonotype came up a few times. V is TRBV6-5 and J is TRBJ2-7, with 8 bases that match TRBD1. The length of the CDR3 is 15 residues. CDR1 is MNHEY, CDR2 SVGAGI, per germline. The J segment lost 6 bases and the V segment lost 4 bases, leaving 11 bases of the junction unmatched. The CDR3 here is CASSSRAGGSFEQYF. The CDR3 DNA is TGTGCCAGCAGTTCGCGGGCAGGGGGCTCGTTCGAGCAGTACTTC.

This chain joins TRBV5-1 and TRBJ2-5; 11 nucleotides line up with TRBD2. The V gene's germline CDR1 is SGHRS and CDR2 YFSETQ. V lost 4 bases to trimming and J lost 1 base; unmatched junction nucleotides: 6. The CDR3 contains 16 residues. The DNA of the CDR3 is TGCGCCAGCAGCGCACTAGCGGGGGTATTCCAAGAGACCCAGTACTTC. It translates to CASSALAGVFQETQYF.

This clonotype was counted ten times or more. The chain links TRBV5-1 to TRBJ1-1; D unresolved. This CDR3 has 14 residues. Looked up from germline, CDR1 is SGHRS and CDR2 is YFSETQ. V shed 0 bases and J shed 4 bases, with 10 bases lying between them. CDR3 in DNA: TGCGCCAGCAGCTTGGAGGAGGGAATCACTGAAGCTTTCTTT. Protein: CASSLEEGITEAFF.

This chain joins TRBV19 and TRBJ1-5; D gene ambiguous. The CDR3 sequence is 14 residues long. Per germline, CDR1 LNHDA and CDR2 SQIVND (reference sequence). Trimming stripped 3 bases from V and 3 bases from J, with 9 bases between. The CDR3 DNA reads TGTGCCAGTAGTATCGGTGGCTCCAATCAGCCCCAGCATTTT. It yields the protein CASSIGGSNQPQHF.

This clonotype was seen only a few times. The rearrangement links TRBV6-1 to TRBJ1-5, with 8 bases fitting TRBD1. The CDR3 covers 16 residues. With V trimmed by 2 bases and J by 2 bases, 5 bases remained unmatched. Germline loops: CDR1 MNHNS, CDR2 SASEGT. The CDR3: CASSEYRGAGNQPQHF. The CDR3 nucleotides are TGTGCCAGCAGTGAATACAGGGGGGCGGGCAATCAGCCCCAGCATTTT.

The sample holds many counts of this clonotype. The chain employs TRBV5-5 and TRBJ2-7; a possible D gene is TRBD2 (7 bases). There are 15 residues in the CDR3. With 6 bases removed from V and 2 bases from J, the gap between germline ends came to 18 bases. Germline CDR1 is SGHKS and CDR2 is YYEKEE (reference sequence). CDR3 in DNA: TGTGCCAGCAAACCCGCGGGGGCTGTGACCTACGAGCAGTACTTC. Residues: CASKPAGAVTYEQYF.